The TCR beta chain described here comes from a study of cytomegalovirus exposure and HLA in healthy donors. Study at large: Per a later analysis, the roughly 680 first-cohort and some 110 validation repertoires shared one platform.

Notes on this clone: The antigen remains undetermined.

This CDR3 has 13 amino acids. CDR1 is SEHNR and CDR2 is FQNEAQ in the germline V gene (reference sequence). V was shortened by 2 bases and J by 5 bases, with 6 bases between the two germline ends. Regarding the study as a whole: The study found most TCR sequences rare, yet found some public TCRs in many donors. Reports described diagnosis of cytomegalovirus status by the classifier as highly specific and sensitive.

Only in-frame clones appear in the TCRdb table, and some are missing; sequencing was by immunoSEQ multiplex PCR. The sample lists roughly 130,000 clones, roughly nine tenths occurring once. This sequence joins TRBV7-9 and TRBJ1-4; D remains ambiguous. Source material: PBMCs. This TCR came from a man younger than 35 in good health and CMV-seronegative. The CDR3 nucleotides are TGTGCCAGCAGCTTAAGCGGGAATGAAAAACTGTTTTTT. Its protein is CASSLSGNEKLFF.